One and the same sample provided the 11 T cell receptor beta chains below, sequenced in a study of OX40 agonist ivuxolimab in advanced cancers. Libraries were built with the immunoSEQ multiplex PCR assay. In its TCRdb copy, this immuneACCESS table keeps in-frame sequences only and misses some clones. Where compared with another copy, unresolved V genes explain less than half of these, and the others have no known cause. Within this sample are 35,000 to 45,000 clones, with about three quarters of them counted one time only. The top ten hold more than 9% of the sample. The sample in question was CD4+ or CD8+ T cells sorted from blood, obtained in a trial of the OX40 agonist ivuxolimab. These receptors were taken from an adult with an advanced solid tumor such as melanoma, head and neck, liver or kidney cancer.

This clone was recorded once. The chain carries TRBV7-3 and TRBJ2-7; D possibly uses TRBD1 or TRBD2 (5 bases each). V lost 4 bases and J 3 bases, leaving 13 bases between the germline ends. The CDR3 spans 14 residues. Germline values: CDR1 SGHTA, CDR2 FQGTGA. The CDR3: CASSSGDANYEQYF. The CDR3 bases are TGTGCCAGCAGCTCCGGGGACGCGAACTACGAGCAGTACTTC.

CDR3 bases: TGTGCCAGCAGTACCCAGGGGGTAGTTAGCAATCAGCCCCAGCATTTT. Protein: CASSTQGVVSNQPQHF. The chain employs TRBV28 and TRBJ1-5; the match to TRBD1 covers 7 bases. This CDR3 region has 16 residues. The J segment lost 0 bases and the V segment lost 5 bases, leaving 7 bases of the junction unmatched. From germline, CDR1 is MDHEN and CDR2 SYDVKM.

This chain joins TRBV5-4 and TRBJ1-1; D not resolved. Per the germline V gene, CDR1 is SGHNT and CDR2 is YYREEE (reference sequence). The CDR3 is made up of 13 amino acids. V lost 5 bases and J lost 1, with 9 bases in between. The CDR3 region has the DNA TGTGCCAGCAGACCGACGGGGAACACTGAAGCTTTCTTT. It yields the protein CASRPTGNTEAFF.

V is TRBV19 and J is TRBJ2-5; D gene unclear. The CDR3 has 14 residues. Trimming cost V 11 bases and J 1 base, with 17 bases left between them. CDR1 and CDR2 (germline): LNHDA, SQIVND (reference sequence). CDR3 in DNA: TGTGCCCTCAATCGACCCCAAGGCCAAGAGACCCAGTACTTC. Translation gives CALNRPQGQETQYF.

CDR3 sequence reads: CASSTLGGANQPQHF. The CDR3 nucleotides read TGTGCCAGCAGTACTTTGGGAGGGGCGAATCAGCCCCAGCATTTT. The chain links TRBV28 to TRBJ1-5; perhaps TRBD1 as D (5 bases). V was clipped by 5 bases and J by 4 bases, with 15 bases between them. Germline CDR1 MDHEN, CDR2 SYDVKM. CDR3 length equals 15 residues.

The V and J genes are TRBV7-8 and TRBJ2-1; 8 bases line up with TRBD1. The V segment lost 8 bases and the J segment 5 bases; nucleotides outside the gene matches: 11. Germline V CDR1 and CDR2: SGHVS, FQNEAQ. This CDR3 region has 15 residues. CDR3 coding DNA: TGTGCCAGCGTCCTTACCGGGACAGGAGACAATGAGCAGTTCTTC. Its translation is CASVLTGTGDNEQFF.

The V gene is TRBV5-1, the J gene TRBJ1-4; D is uncertain. The CDR3 runs 15 residues. Trimming stripped 0 bases from V and 5 bases from J, with 11 bases between. Germline V lookup: CDR1 SGHRS, CDR2 YFSETQ. CDR3 sequence reads: CASSLGSSRNEKLFF. The DNA of the CDR3 is TGCGCCAGCAGCTTGGGGTCCAGCAGAAATGAAAAACTGTTTTTT. The full variable domain, its missing parts supplied by reference TRBV5-1 and TRBJ1-4, is KAGVTQTPRYLIKTRGQQVTLSCSPISGHRSVSWYQQTPGQGLQFLFEYFSETQRNKGNFPGRFSGRQFSNSRSEMNVSTLELGDSALYLCASSLGSSRNEKLFFGSGTQLSVL.

This sequence joins TRBV25-1 and TRBJ1-2; the D gene is possibly TRBD1 (6 bases). Between the trimmed V and J ends, which lost 6 bases and 3 bases, there was a span of 11 bases. Per the germline V gene, CDR1 is MGHDK and CDR2 is SYGVNS. The CDR3 is made up of 13 amino acids. CDR3: CASSTGWYYGYTF. The CDR3 coding sequence is TGTGCCAGCAGCACAGGGTGGTACTATGGCTACACCTTC.

This clone was recorded only once. This chain joins TRBV27 and TRBJ1-2, with TRBD1 as a possible D gene (5 bases). V was clipped by 4 bases and J by 8 bases, with 17 bases between them. The CDR3 is 14 residues long. The germline V gene has CDR1 MNHEY and CDR2 SMNVEV (reference sequence). The CDR3 DNA reads TGTGCCAGCAGTTCCTCGGCAGGGCTAGGGGGCTACACCTTC. Encoded protein: CASSSSAGLGGYTF.

This chain connects TRBV2 to TRBJ2-2; TRBD2 agrees at 7 bases. J gave up 0 bases and V 7 bases, and 5 bases lay outside the gene matches. The CDR3 is 15 amino acids. The germline gives CDR1 SNHLY, CDR2 FYNNEI. DNA for the CDR3: TGTGCCAGCAATGCACTAGCGACGAACACCGGGGAGCTGTTTTTT. This gives the protein CASNALATNTGELFF.

This clone showed up just once. The V call is TRBV18, the J call TRBJ1-5; D remains unclear. Germline CDR1 is KGHSH and CDR2 is LQKENI. The CDR3 loop spans 13 amino acids. The V gene lost 5 bases and the J gene lost 7 bases, with 12 bases spanning the gap. The CDR3 reads CASSIGFTQPQHF. CDR3 nucleotide sequence: TGTGCCAGCTCAATCGGATTTACCCAGCCCCAGCATTTT.